This TCR beta chain is drawn from a study of blood T cell repertoires in COVID-19. Sequenced by immunoSEQ multiplex PCR; TCRdb stores in-frame clones only, minus some. This sample has approximately 200,000 clones; about 85% occur once, and the top ten carry 4% to 6%. The J segment lost 3 bases and the V segment lost 5 bases, leaving 5 bases of the junction unmatched. The CDR3 totals 15 residues. In germline, CDR1 is MNHEY, CDR2 SVGAGI. This clonotype was sampled from a woman aged 55-69 years who had recovered from COVID-19. The sequenced sample consisted of peripheral blood. The chain recombines TRBV6-5 with TRBJ1-2; TRBD1 matches 11 bases. The CDR3 nucleotides are TGTGCCAGCAGTAAACCGGGACAGGGGGACTATGGCTACACCTTC. It codes for CASSKPGQGDYGYTF.